The following is a T cell receptor (beta chain) sequence with its context. Its antigen is not known. Time point indicated: baseline, week 1 (first vaccination visit). Indicated treatment: pre-vaccination baseline after standard-of-care therapy. The sample belongs to a study of a mutant IDH1 vaccine in newly diagnosed glioma. About the research overall: A roughly 60% male, approximately 38% female split and a mean age of about 40 years characterized treated patients. Therapy received beforehand was radiotherapy, temozolomide, or both, with most patients given both. Points from the study as a whole: Whatever changes occurred in top peripheral T cell clonotypes seemed unrelated to pseudoprogression.

Profiled with immunoSEQ multiplex PCR; TCRdb holds only in-frame clones, not every one. The data show about 34,000 clones, 80% seen once. The source was peripheral blood mononuclear cells (PBMCs), collected from a glioma patient treated with radiotherapy, temozolomide or both. The sequence was obtained from a man aged 50 or older with glioma. Some clones in this sample may be carry-over from other donors' samples.

The CDR3 spells CASSQGFFTTGELFF. The CDR3 DNA is TGTGCCAGCAGCCAAGGATTCTTCACAACCGGGGAGCTGTTTTTT. The V and J genes are TRBV14 and TRBJ2-2; D is ambiguous. V was trimmed by 1 base and J by 5 bases, leaving 11 bases between them. The CDR3 covers 15 residues. Germline CDR1 and CDR2: SGHDN and FVKESK.